Presented here are 6 T cell receptor beta chains from one specimen sequenced in a study of blood T cells in healthy people across ages (dated by TCRdb to about 2015). Receptors were amplified or captured by 5' RACE. A second roughly 6 to 12 cycle PCR used a sample-barcoded 5' primer and a J-beta primer mix. The public reads were run again by TCRdb, first through fastp at Q25 and then through MiXCR, and only productive beta chains were kept. Each entry is one CDR3 protein sequence, shown with its most common DNA and genes. Present in this sample are around 1,900,000 distinct CDR3 sequences, approximately 39% of which were seen just once. The ten biggest clones cover 20% to 25% of the sample. The sequenced material came from blood. Receptors originate from a human donor in good health.

This clonotype has a single count. A junction boundary mismatches the germline segment, possibly from a read error. V and J are TRBV7-7 and TRBJ1-2, with TRBD1 matching 7 bases. Per germline, CDR1 SSHAT and CDR2 FNYEAQ (reference sequence). This CDR3 comprises 20 residues. This CDR3 reads CASSLARLEDRTPLPYGYTF. Written as DNA, the CDR3 is TGTGCTAGCAGCTTAGCGCGGTTAGAGGACAGGACTCCCCTCCCTTATGGCTACACCTTC. The variable domain in full, with the rest retrieved from reference TRBV7-7 and TRBJ1-2, is GAGVSQSPRYKVTKRGQDVTLRCDPISSHATLYWYQQALGQGPEFLTYFNYEAQPDKSGLPSDRFSAERPEGSISTLTIQRTEQRDSAMYRCASSLARLEDRTPLPYGYTFGSGTRLTVV.

This clonotype was counted a few times. The chain has TRBV20-1 and TRBJ2-3; 13 bases are a match to TRBD2. Germline V lookup: CDR1 DFQATT, CDR2 SNEGSKA (reference sequence). The CDR3 sequence is 18 residues long. V dropped 4 bases and J dropped 1; count of bases not matched to a gene: 11. The CDR3, as DNA: TGCAGTGCTACCTCACCGAGACTAGCGGGGGGAGGCACAGATACGCAGTATTTT. Amino acids: CSATSPRLAGGGTDTQYF.

Only a few counts were recorded for this clonotype. The J gene is TRBJ1-1, the V gene TRBV4-3; 10 bases fit TRBD1. The CDR3 is made up of 17 amino acids. Germline V gene data show CDR1 as LGHNA and CDR2 as YSLEER. J gave up 5 bases and V 7 bases, and 16 bases lay outside the gene matches. The CDR3 sequence: CASTVGVGTGDGTEAFF. In nucleotides, the CDR3 is TGCGCCAGCACCGTTGGTGTAGGGACAGGGGATGGGACTGAAGCTTTCTTT.

The chain has TRBV29-1 and TRBJ1-5; D ambiguous. Germline V gene lookup returns CDR1 SQVTM and CDR2 ANQGSEA. The CDR3 contains 11 residues. V lost 0 bases and J lost 8, with 5 bases in between. The DNA of the CDR3 is TGCAGCGTTGAAGATTTGAAGCCCCAGCATTTT. Amino acid sequence: CSVEDLKPQHF.

CDR3 loop: CASSLTGVYSGANVLTF. The CDR3 region has the DNA TGTGCCAGCAGCCTCACAGGGGTCTACTCTGGGGCCAACGTCCTGACTTTC. The chain combines TRBV3-1 with TRBJ2-6; 7 nucleotides match TRBD1. CDR1 LGHDT and CDR2 YNNKEL come from the germline V gene (reference sequence). The CDR3 length is 17 residues. Trimming removed 4 bases from V and 0 bases from J; junction bases left unmatched: 6. Using reference TRBV3-1 and TRBJ2-6 for the parts outside the CDR3, the full variable domain is DTAVSQTPKYLVTQMGNDKSIKCEQNLGHDTMYWYKQDSKKFLKIMFSYNNKELIINETVPNRFSPKSPDKAHLNLHINSLELGDSAVYFCASSLTGVYSGANVLTFGAGSRLTVL.

The genes are TRBV7-2 and TRBJ2-5; 7 nucleotides agree with TRBD1. Judging by the DNA end, TRBJ2-1 fits better; the J call may be wrong. This CDR3 region has 15 residues. From germline, CDR1 is SGHTA and CDR2 FQGNSA. The CDR3: CASSSRTGHQETQFF. The CDR3 coding sequence is TGTGCCAGCAGCTCCCGGACAGGCCACCAAGAGACCCAGTTCTTC.